This TCR beta chain came from a study of blood T cell repertoires in COVID-19. As for the study in general: Sites across the United States, Italy and Spain contributed samples from acute and convalescent COVID-19. PBMCs, B-cell-depleted T cells, or T cells were the source of the cDNA or gDNA that made up the material.

Enrolled during active infection, Seattle patients were then followed longitudinally. Per the germline V gene, CDR1 is MNHEY and CDR2 is SMNVEV (reference sequence). Trimming removed 0 bases from V and 8 bases from J; junction bases left unmatched: 5. The CDR3 loop spans 15 amino acids. Per the authors' pipeline: From reference gene primer amplification, estimates of nucleated cell counts were derived. The protocol was immunoSEQ multiplex PCR, while the TCRdb copy is restricted to in-frame clones and leaves out a portion. V, J and clone size were drawn from that table, and D and trimming were deduced from the DNA. The repertoire consists of a few hundred thousand clones, with 65% to 90% occurring once and the leading ten covering under 8.5%.

V is TRBV27 and J is TRBJ2-1; 9 bases map to TRBD2. Specimen: peripheral blood. This clonotype was obtained from a woman in her sixties or seventies with COVID-19, enrolled during active disease. The CDR3 coding sequence is TGTGCCAGCAGTTTATCACTAGCGGGTGCGCATGAGCAGTTCTTC. Protein: CASSLSLAGAHEQFF.